This passage covers 20 T cell receptor beta chains from one sample sequenced in a study of blood T cell repertoires in COVID-19. Sequenced by immunoSEQ multiplex PCR; TCRdb stores in-frame clones only, minus some. The data hold about 47,000 clones, with around 83% observed a single time. Input material: peripheral blood. Receptors originate from a man aged 60 to 75 with active COVID-19.

V and J are TRBV24-1 and TRBJ2-7; weak D call: TRBD2 (6 bases). The ends were cut back, 5 bases at V and 5 bases at J, with 24 bases in the middle. This CDR3 comprises 17 residues. The germline V gene has CDR1 KGHDR and CDR2 SFDVKD. CDR3 nucleotides: TGTGCCACCAGTGCCCATCACGGAGGGTTTACGATCGACGAGCAGTACTTC. Amino acid sequence: CATSAHHGGFTIDEQYF.

The rearrangement joins TRBV15 to TRBJ2-7, with D possibly TRBD2 on 5 matching bases. Germline V CDR1 and CDR2: LNHNV, YYDKDF (reference sequence). This CDR3 region has 16 residues. Trimming shortened V by 0 bases and J by 2 bases, and 14 bases separated the two germline ends. The CDR3 DNA sequence: TGTGCCACCAGCAGAGAAACCGGGATTGAGACCTACGAGCAGTACTTC. Translated: CATSRETGIETYEQYF.

The chain uses TRBV5-4 and TRBJ2-2, with 7 bases matching TRBD1. CDR3 length equals 14 residues. Germline CDR1 is SGHNT and CDR2 is YYREEE (reference sequence). The ends lost 6 bases at V and 6 bases at J; junction bases unmatched: 8. The CDR3 sequence is CASNFGTVPGELFF. CDR3 sequence (DNA): TGTGCCAGCAACTTTGGGACAGTCCCCGGGGAGCTGTTTTTT.

CDR3 loop: CASSLAITGNEQFF. In DNA form, the CDR3 reads TGTGCCAGCAGCTTAGCCATAACAGGGAATGAGCAGTTCTTC. This rearrangement joins TRBV7-2 to TRBJ2-1; possible D gene TRBD1, 6 bases. The CDR3 spans 14 residues. The ends were cut back, 0 bases at V and 7 bases at J, with 10 bases in the middle. CDR1 SGHTA and CDR2 FQGNSA come from the germline V gene.

This chain joins TRBV24-1 and TRBJ2-2; D call uncertain. The CDR3 is made up of 11 amino acids. Trimming stripped 4 bases from V and 7 bases from J, with 3 bases between. Germline-derived CDR1 and CDR2 are KGHDR and SFDVKD. The CDR3 bases are TGTGCCACCAGTGACAGCGGGGAGCTGTTTTTT. Amino acids: CATSDSGELFF.

This clone was counted between two and nine times. The chain joins TRBV6-5 to TRBJ1-5; D remains unclear. The CDR3 is made up of 15 amino acids. CDR1 is MNHEY, CDR2 SVGAGI, per germline. Between the trimmed V and J ends, which lost 2 bases and 1 base, there was a span of 9 bases. CDR3 amino acids: CASSYAGPSNQPQHF. The CDR3 DNA reads as TGTGCCAGCAGTTACGCTGGCCCCAGCAATCAGCCCCAGCATTTT.

The V and J genes are TRBV28 and TRBJ1-6; 8 nucleotides agree with TRBD1. The CDR3 runs to 15 residues. V shed 2 bases and J 7 bases; nucleotides not matched to a gene: 4. The germline CDR1 and CDR2 sequences are MDHEN and SYDVKM. CDR3 amino acids: CASSLIGQGNSPLHF. The CDR3 DNA reads as TGTGCCAGCAGTTTAATAGGACAGGGCAATTCACCCCTCCACTTT. The full variable domain, rest sourced from reference TRBV28 and TRBJ1-6, is DVKVTQSSRYLVKRTGEKVFLECVQDMDHENMFWYRQDPGLGLRLIYFSYDVKMKEKGDIPEGYSVSREKKERFSLILESASTNQTSMYLCASSLIGQGNSPLHFGNGTRLTVT.

The J gene is TRBJ1-4, the V gene TRBV3-1 (or the pseudogene TRBV3-2); a possible D gene is TRBD1 (6 bases). Germline V gene data show CDR1 as LGHDT and CDR2 as YNNKEL (reference sequence). Deletions cut 0 bases from V and 0 bases from J, with 11 bases between. This CDR3 spans 17 amino acids. The CDR3 region is CASSQDWTAATNEKLFF. The CDR3 nucleotides are TGTGCCAGCAGCCAAGACTGGACAGCTGCAACTAATGAAAAACTGTTTTTT.

The rearrangement links TRBV7-2 to TRBJ2-1, with a tentative D call TRBD1 (6 bases). Trimming stripped 2 bases from V and 5 bases from J, with 13 bases between. Looked up from germline, CDR1 is SGHTA and CDR2 is FQGNSA. The CDR3 covers 15 residues. DNA of the CDR3: TGTGCCAGCAGCTTACGGGACACCACCCACAATGAGCAGTTCTTC. Translation: CASSLRDTTHNEQFF.

The gene calls are TRBV6-1 and TRBJ1-5; 8 bases line up with TRBD1. The germline gives CDR1 MNHNS, CDR2 SASEGT. This CDR3 spans 17 amino acids. The V segment lost 0 bases and the J segment 5 bases; nucleotides outside the gene matches: 9. CDR3: CASSEAWAGGVDQPQHF. The CDR3 DNA follows: TGTGCCAGCAGTGAAGCCTGGGCAGGGGGCGTCGATCAGCCCCAGCATTTT.

CDR3 sequence reads: CASSALPTYIYNEQFF. The DNA for the CDR3 is TGTGCCAGCAGCGCCCTCCCAACATACATATACAATGAGCAGTTCTTC. The chain employs TRBV5-6 and TRBJ2-1; D uncertain. Trimming left V 4 bases short and J 4 bases short, with 18 bases between. The V gene's germline CDR1 is SGHDT and CDR2 YYEEEE. The CDR3 spans 16 residues. Based on the CDR3 plus reference TRBV5-6 and TRBJ2-1, the full variable domain is DAGVTQSPTHLIKTRGQQVTLRCSPKSGHDTVSWYQQALGQGPQFIFQYYEEEERQRGNFPDRFSGHQFPNYSSELNVNALLLGDSALYLCASSALPTYIYNEQFFGPGTRLTVL.

The CDR3 nucleotides read TGTGCCAGCAGCTTGGTAGTCCAGGGCCATGGCTACACCTTC. This gives the protein CASSLVVQGHGYTF. V is TRBV5-8 and J is TRBJ1-2; perhaps TRBD1 as D (5 bases). Looked up from germline, CDR1 is SGHTS and CDR2 is YDEGEE. With 0 bases removed from V and 6 bases from J, the gap between germline ends came to 12 bases. The CDR3 is 14 residues long.

The gene calls are TRBV7-9 and TRBJ1-2; 7 bases agree with TRBD1. The J segment lost 4 bases and the V segment lost 2 bases, leaving 10 bases of the junction unmatched. CDR3 length: 16 amino acids. Germline lookup yields CDR1 SEHNR and CDR2 FQNEAQ (reference sequence). Written as DNA, the CDR3 is TGTGCCAGCAGCTTAACCCGACAGGGTCGGGGCTATGGCTACACCTTC. Protein product: CASSLTRQGRGYGYTF.

The CDR3, as DNA: TGTGCCAGCAGCCAGCGTCGAAGCGGGGGGGCCACAGATACGCAGTATTTT. Amino acid sequence: CASSQRRSGGATDTQYF. The chain couples TRBV7-2 to TRBJ2-3, with 10 bases matching TRBD2. With 5 bases clipped from V and 2 bases from J, the junction kept 10 bases outside the gene matches. CDR1 SGHTA and CDR2 FQGNSA come from the germline V gene. The CDR3 is 17 residues long.

This clone was observed a few times. The V call is TRBV2, the J call TRBJ1-3, with 8 nucleotides matching TRBD1. The J segment lost 11 bases and the V segment lost 6 bases, leaving 6 bases of the junction unmatched. The germline gives CDR1 SNHLY, CDR2 FYNNEI. The CDR3 extends over 12 amino acids. CDR3: CASSLTGDSIYF. CDR3 coding DNA: TGTGCCAGCAGCCTGACAGGGGACTCCATATATTTT.

The chain employs TRBV27 and TRBJ1-1; 7 bases fit TRBD1. The CDR3 extends over 15 amino acids. J gave up 0 bases and V 4 bases, and 5 bases lay outside the gene matches. Germline CDR1 MNHEY, CDR2 SMNVEV (reference sequence). CDR3 DNA: TGTGCCAGCAGTTCCTTACAGGGGATGAACACTGAAGCTTTCTTT. Translation: CASSSLQGMNTEAFF.

The chain recombines TRBV2 with TRBJ2-7; 7 bases are a match to TRBD2. J was trimmed by 4 bases and V by 6 bases; bases with no gene match: 9. Germline loops: CDR1 SNHLY, CDR2 FYNNEI. This CDR3 comprises 14 residues. CDR3 DNA: TGTGCCAGCAGGGCCCTGGGAGGGCTTTACGAGCAGTACTTC. Its protein is CASRALGGLYEQYF.

The chain joins TRBV6-5 to TRBJ2-3; 8 positions agree with TRBD1. V gave up 8 bases and J gave up 4 bases; unmatched junction bases: 8. Germline CDR1 MNHEY, CDR2 SVGAGI. The CDR3 loop spans 14 amino acids. The CDR3 here is CASQPGGSADTQYF. The CDR3 bases are TGTGCCAGCCAGCCAGGGGGCAGCGCAGATACGCAGTATTTT.

The gene calls are TRBV9 and TRBJ2-7, with D perhaps matching TRBD2 (6 bases). Germline V gives CDR1 SGDLS, CDR2 YYNGEE. The CDR3 loop spans 14 amino acids. Trimming cost V 4 bases and J 1 base, with 12 bases left between them. This chain's CDR3 is CASSQWDLSYEQYF. Here the CDR3 DNA reads TGTGCCAGCAGCCAATGGGACTTATCCTACGAGCAGTACTTC.

The chain carries TRBV4-1 and TRBJ1-1, with D perhaps matching TRBD1 (5 bases). The V end lost 0 bases, the J end lost 5 bases, and 13 bases lay between the germline ends. The length of the CDR3 is 15 residues. Germline CDR1 is MGHRA and CDR2 is YSYEKL. CDR3 bases: TGCGCCAGCAGCCAAGATGGAGGGGACTGGACTGAAGCTTTCTTT. Encoded protein: CASSQDGGDWTEAFF.